This TCR beta chain was captured in a study of sequential checkpoint blockade in melanoma. Study overall: Both treatment sequences were followed by maintenance nivolumab.

TCRdb's copy holds only in-frame clones and misses some; the assay was immunoSEQ multiplex PCR. The data hold about 14,000 clones, with around 72% observed a single time. Germline assignment: CDR1 MNHEY and CDR2 SMNVEV (reference sequence). V lost 0 bases and J 10 bases, leaving 10 bases between the germline ends. CDR3 size: 13 residues. As to treatment: randomized to nivolumab then ipilimumab (arm A) or the reverse (arm B). No patient had prior DNA-damaging chemotherapy. PBMC sorting kept live CD3+CD8+ cells without CD19 or CD56. The TCR sequence derives from a human donor with melanoma. The chain has TRBV27 and TRBJ2-1, with D uncertain. The sample here was CD8+ T cells sorted from blood (inferred from file names), taken from a patient given nivolumab and ipilimumab in sequence. CDR3 residues: CASSLSRRNEQFF. In DNA, the CDR3 is TGTGCCAGCAGTTTATCGCGTAGAAACGAGCAGTTCTTC.